This T cell receptor (beta chain) stems from a study of blood T cell repertoires in COVID-19. Study information: T cells, B-cell-depleted T cells, or PBMCs supplied cDNA or gDNA.

Trimming removed 1 base from V and 0 bases from J, with 9 bases in between. This CDR3 is built from 15 residues. CDR1 KGHSH and CDR2 LQKENI come from the germline V gene. As originally analysed: Amplified reference gene primers provided the basis for estimating nucleated cell counts. Assay: immunoSEQ multiplex PCR; the TCRdb copy retains only in-frame clones and omits some. V and J calls and clone size are those listed in that table; D and trimming were worked out from the DNA. The profile shows 60,000 to 70,000 clones, approximately 83% of them singletons. The chain links TRBV18 to TRBJ1-1; D remains unclear. Input material: peripheral blood. This TCR derives from a woman aged 55-69 years with acute or convalescent COVID-19. This CDR3 is CASSPRPVMNTEAFF. In DNA, the CDR3 is TGTGCCAGCTCACCACGGCCAGTCATGAACACTGAAGCTTTCTTT.